This entry lists 14 T cell receptor beta chains sequenced from one sample in a study of blood T cell repertoires in COVID-19. Using immunoSEQ multiplex PCR, the repertoire was profiled, and TCRdb retains in-frame clones only, with some absent. Of about 33,000 clones listed, about nine tenths are singletons. The sequenced material came from peripheral blood. The receptors derive from a woman aged 80 or older with active or convalescent COVID-19.

The CDR3 here is CASSLPDRGYGYTF. The CDR3 coding sequence is TGTGCCAGCAGTTTGCCCGACAGGGGGTATGGCTACACCTTC. The chain carries TRBV6-2 or TRBV6-3 and TRBJ1-2, with 9 nucleotides matching TRBD1. The CDR3 has 14 residues. CDR1 and CDR2 (germline): MNHEY, SVGEGT. V gave up 4 bases and J gave up 5 bases; unmatched junction bases: 5.

The chain joins TRBV28 to TRBJ1-3; no clear D gene. The germline V gene has CDR1 MDHEN and CDR2 SYDVKM. The CDR3 has 11 residues. Trimming pared 7 bases from V and 4 bases from J, leaving 5 bases between. DNA of the CDR3: TGTGCCAGCACTGGCGGAAACACCATATATTTT. Translated, it gives CASTGGNTIYF.

The CDR3 spells CASSIQRDPILAKNIQYF. The CDR3 bases are TGTGCCAGTAGTATTCAGCGGGACCCGATCTTAGCCAAAAACATTCAGTACTTC. V gene TRBV19 combines with J gene TRBJ2-4; 7 bases agree with TRBD2. CDR3 length: 18 residues. Trimming took 3 bases from V and 0 from J; bases not matched to a gene: 11. Germline CDR1 LNHDA, CDR2 SQIVND (reference sequence).

J is TRBJ2-5 and V is TRBV19; D is ambiguous. CDR1 and CDR2 from the germline V gene are LNHDA and SQIVND (reference sequence). V shed 3 bases and J shed 4 bases, with 9 bases lying between them. This CDR3 is 13 amino acids long. This CDR3 is CASSIGATETQYF. CDR3 DNA sequence: TGTGCCAGTAGTATTGGAGCTACAGAGACCCAGTACTTC.

The chain carries TRBV6-5 and TRBJ2-7, with 10 bases identical to TRBD1. V lost 2 bases, J lost 4 bases, and 5 bases stayed unmatched. Germline V gives CDR1 MNHEY, CDR2 SVGAGI. The CDR3 is 15 amino acids. The CDR3 protein is CASSYRDRGGYEQYF. CDR3 DNA: TGTGCCAGCAGTTACCGGGACAGGGGAGGGTACGAGCAGTACTTC.

The chain couples TRBV19 to TRBJ1-5; D unclear. V was pared by 3 bases and J by 0 bases, with 12 bases between. The CDR3 is made up of 16 amino acids. The germline V gene encodes CDR1 LNHDA and CDR2 SQIVND (reference sequence). The CDR3 is CASSIIGSYSNQPQHF. CDR3 nucleotides: TGTGCCAGTAGTATCATTGGCAGTTATAGCAATCAGCCCCAGCATTTT.

The gene calls are TRBV6-6 and TRBJ1-1, with TRBD1 matching 7 bases. This CDR3 comprises 15 residues. V was pared by 7 bases and J by 4 bases, with 12 bases of the junction left unmatched. Germline-derived CDR1 and CDR2 are MNHNY and SVGAGI (reference sequence). The CDR3 nucleotides are TGTGCCAGCATCCCGACAGGGTTTGGGGGCACTGAAGCTTTCTTT. The encoded protein is CASIPTGFGGTEAFF.

V usage is TRBV6-4 and J usage is TRBJ1-5, with 9 bases fitting TRBD1. Germline trimming cut 3 bases from V and 6 bases from J; bases unmatched to any gene: 3. The CDR3 consists of 14 residues. Germline V CDR1 and CDR2: MRHNA, SNTAGT. The DNA for the CDR3 is TGTGCCAGCAGTGAAACAGGGGGCGGTCAGCCCCAGCATTTT. Amino acids: CASSETGGGQPQHF.

Only one count was recorded for this clone. The chain uses TRBV6-6 and TRBJ2-7; possibly TRBD1 for D (5 bases). The CDR3 is 13 residues long. The germline CDR1 and CDR2 sequences are MNHNY and SVGAGI (reference sequence). Deletions cut 7 bases from V and 2 bases from J, with 12 bases between. The DNA of the CDR3 is TGTGCCAGCACGGTAGGGGCAGCCTACGAGCAGTACTTC. It translates to CASTVGAAYEQYF.

The rearrangement uses TRBV2 and TRBJ1-5; 7 positions match TRBD1. Germline V gene lookup returns CDR1 SNHLY and CDR2 FYNNEI. V shed 5 bases and J 1 base; nucleotides not matched to a gene: 5. This CDR3 has 15 amino acids. The CDR3 region has the DNA TGTGCCAGCAGTCAACAGGGGAGGAGCAATCAGCCCCAGCATTTT. Residues: CASSQQGRSNQPQHF. Together with reference TRBV2 and TRBJ1-5, the CDR3 gives the full variable domain: EPEVTQTPSHQVTQMGQEVILRCVPISNHLYFYWYRQILGQKVEFLVSFYNNEISEKSEIFDDQFSVERPDGSNFTLKIRSTKLEDSAMYFCASSQQGRSNQPQHFGDGTRLSIL.

The rearrangement links TRBV6-5 to TRBJ1-2; D not resolved. Germline values: CDR1 MNHEY, CDR2 SVGAGI. V was clipped by 0 bases and J by 8 bases, with 16 bases between them. The CDR3 covers 15 residues. CDR3: CASSYSNLVLGGYTF. The CDR3 nucleotides read TGTGCCAGCAGTTACTCGAATTTGGTCTTGGGCGGCTACACCTTC.

The V gene is TRBV5-1, the J gene TRBJ2-3; D is perhaps TRBD2 (5 bases). The CDR3 length is 16 residues. The germline V gene encodes CDR1 SGHRS and CDR2 YFSETQ. The ends were cut back, 4 bases at V and 4 bases at J, with 19 bases in the middle. The CDR3 coding sequence is TGCGCCAGCAGCGTTGCCGTGGTAGCGTCATCAGATACGCAGTATTTT. It is translated as CASSVAVVASSDTQYF.

The chain recombines TRBV19 with TRBJ2-3; 15 bases fit TRBD2. This CDR3 is 18 amino acids long. Germline V lookup: CDR1 LNHDA, CDR2 SQIVND (reference sequence). The V gene end was trimmed by 5 bases and the J gene end by 2 bases; junction bases not matched to a gene: 8. The DNA of the CDR3 is TGTGCCAGTAGTTCCCTCGGACTAGCGGGGGGGGTCACAGATACGCAGTATTTT. It translates to CASSSLGLAGGVTDTQYF.

The CDR3: CATTGDYGYTF. CDR3 DNA sequence: TGTGCCACCACAGGGGACTATGGCTACACCTTC. This chain links TRBV28 with TRBJ1-2, with 7 bases identical to TRBD1. This CDR3 comprises 11 residues. Germline-derived CDR1 and CDR2 are MDHEN and SYDVKM. V trimming: 10 bases; J trimming: 3 bases; junction bases outside the gene matches: 2.